Following are 27 T cell receptor beta chains from one sample sequenced in a study of identical twins (dated by TCRdb to 2016 to 2017). Library preparation employed 5' RACE. Data came from an Illumina HiSeq 2000. The public reads were quality trimmed at Q25 with fastp and then assembled into clones with MiXCR by TCRdb, keeping productive beta chains. Each record represents a unique CDR3 protein, reported with the most common genes and DNA among its rows. This sample gives some 500,000 distinct CDR3 sequences in total; roughly a fifth of them show up just once. About 0.91% of the sample goes to the ten largest clones. These sequences were also reported in another study, on T cells expressing NK-cell markers.

Specimen: CD4+ T cells sorted from blood. Every receptor here comes from a woman younger than 30 in good health.

This clonotype occurred many times. The rearrangement uses TRBV10-3 and TRBJ2-3; D is unresolved. Germline lookup yields CDR1 ENHRY and CDR2 SYGVKD. The V end was cut by 0 bases, the J end by 0 bases, with 10 bases between. CDR3 length: 16 amino acids. The CDR3 loop is CAISESRALSTDTQYF. CDR3 DNA sequence: TGTGCCATCAGTGAGTCGAGAGCATTAAGCACAGATACGCAGTATTTT.

This clonotype occurred a few times. CDR3 protein: CASGSRGTGKNTGELFF. The DNA for the CDR3 is TGTGCCAGCGGGAGTAGGGGGACAGGGAAGAACACCGGGGAGCTGTTTTTT. This chain connects TRBV21-1 to TRBJ2-2; the D call TRBD1 from the table was never checked on the DNA. TRBV21-1 is a listed pseudogene. This CDR3 region has 17 residues.

This clonotype was counted a few times. The J gene is TRBJ2-1, the V gene TRBV5-1; 7 nucleotides agree with TRBD2. Germline assignment: CDR1 SGHRS and CDR2 YFSETQ. The length of the CDR3 is 16 residues. The junction had 7 bases not matched to a gene; V was cut back by 4 bases and J by 0 bases. This CDR3 reads CASSLGASGSYNEQFF. CDR3 sequence (DNA): TGCGCCAGCAGCCTCGGCGCTAGCGGCTCCTACAATGAGCAGTTCTTC.

V usage is TRBV7-2 and J usage is TRBJ2-5, with 7 bases lining up with TRBD2. Trimming took 5 bases from V and 4 from J; bases not matched to a gene: 10. Per the germline V gene, CDR1 is SGHTA and CDR2 is FQGNSA. This CDR3 is 15 amino acids long. The CDR3 nucleotides are TGTGCCAGCAGCACCCTGAGCGGGGTCCTAGAGACCCAGTACTTC. Translation: CASSTLSGVLETQYF.

This clonotype was counted a few times. The chain is built from TRBV12-3 or TRBV12-4 and TRBJ2-7, with D possibly being TRBD2 (6 bases). The CDR3 is 16 residues long. Trimming pared 6 bases from V and 0 bases from J, leaving 18 bases between. The CDR3 sequence: CASSPGIGTYSYEQYF. CDR3 DNA: TGTGCCAGCAGCCCTGGGATCGGGACTTACTCCTACGAGCAGTACTTC.

The gene calls are TRBV29-1 and TRBJ1-1, with D possibly being TRBD1 (5 bases). CDR1 is SQVTM and CDR2 is ANQGSEA in the germline V gene. CDR3 length: 13 residues. V lost 2 bases and J lost 5, with 12 bases in between. The chain's CDR3 is CSVERIGGTEAFF. Here the CDR3 DNA reads TGCAGCGTTGAAAGGATCGGGGGGACTGAAGCTTTCTTT.

This clonotype has a handful of counts. The chain uses TRBV10-3 and TRBJ1-1; TRBD1 is a possible D gene (5 bases). The CDR3 is made up of 13 amino acids. With 10 bases removed from V and 1 base from J, the gap between germline ends came to 13 bases. Germline CDR1 reads ENHRY; CDR2 reads SYGVKD. The CDR3 region is CASRRETNTEAFF. Written as DNA, the CDR3 is TGTGCCAGCCGCAGGGAGACGAACACTGAAGCTTTCTTT.

V gene TRBV10-3 combines with J gene TRBJ2-7, with 8 bases lining up with TRBD2. The germline V gene has CDR1 ENHRY and CDR2 SYGVKD. The CDR3 totals 13 residues. The V gene end was trimmed by 5 bases and the J gene end by 5 bases; junction bases not matched to a gene: 5. This CDR3 reads CAISPGTSDEQYF. The CDR3 nucleotides read TGTGCCATCAGTCCGGGGACTAGTGACGAGCAGTACTTC.

This clonotype was detected a few times. The rearrangement uses TRBV9 and TRBJ2-3, with D hard to call. Per the germline V gene, CDR1 is SGDLS and CDR2 is YYNGEE. The CDR3 is made up of 14 amino acids. V lost 0 bases to trimming and J lost 3 bases, with 8 bases between them. CDR3 sequence: CASSVATRTDTQYF. The DNA for the CDR3 is TGTGCCAGCAGCGTAGCTACTCGAACAGATACGCAGTATTTT.

The J gene is TRBJ2-1, the V gene TRBV20-1; 9 bases match TRBD2. The CDR3 sequence is 15 residues long. The V and J ends lost 0 bases and 5 bases, in that order; junction bases with no gene match: 5. The germline gives CDR1 DFQATT, CDR2 SNEGSKA (reference sequence). The CDR3 DNA sequence: TGCAGTGCTAGAGATAGACGACTAGCGGACAATGAGCAGTTCTTC. Residues: CSARDRRLADNEQFF.

The gene calls are TRBV5-1 and TRBJ1-1; D call uncertain. The V end lost 0 bases, the J end lost 3 bases, and 18 bases lay between the germline ends. There are 17 residues in the CDR3. The V gene's germline CDR1 is SGHRS and CDR2 YFSETQ. The CDR3 region is CASSLVVRGARDTEAFF. CDR3 nucleotide sequence: TGCGCCAGCAGCTTGGTAGTTCGGGGAGCTAGGGACACTGAAGCTTTCTTT.

Many counts were recorded for this clonotype. The genes are TRBV12-3 or TRBV12-4 and TRBJ2-1; 7 bases align to TRBD1. V was pared by 4 bases and J by 0 bases, with 15 bases of the junction left unmatched. The CDR3 has 19 amino acids. In nucleotides, the CDR3 is TGTGCCAGCAGTTCCCGGGACAGAACAATCTTTAGCTCCTACAATGAGCAGTTCTTC. Translating gives CASSSRDRTIFSSYNEQFF.

CDR3 nucleotide sequence: TGCAGTGCAGAACTGACCGGGCGCGAGACCCAGTACTTC. Amino acids: CSAELTGRETQYF. This chain joins TRBV20-1 and TRBJ2-5; D is uncertain. V was shortened by 6 bases and J by 5 bases, with 16 bases between the two germline ends. The CDR3 extends over 13 amino acids. Germline values: CDR1 DFQATT, CDR2 SNEGSKA (reference sequence).

V usage is TRBV15 and J usage is TRBJ2-1; D remains ambiguous. Per the germline V gene, CDR1 is LNHNV and CDR2 is YYDKDF (reference sequence). The CDR3 contains 19 residues. V gave up 0 bases and J gave up 1 base, with 19 bases separating them. The CDR3 bases are TGTGCCACCAGCAGAGAAAGCCAGGCTACCGTGACTTCCTACAATGAGCAGTTCTTC. Its translation is CATSRESQATVTSYNEQFF.

The rearrangement joins TRBV20-1 to TRBJ1-2, with TRBD1 as a possible D gene (5 bases). CDR1 is DFQATT, CDR2 SNEGSKA, per germline (reference sequence). Trimming removed 6 bases from V and 6 bases from J, with 20 bases in between. This CDR3 has 14 amino acids. The CDR3 region is CSAPGAPAANGYTF. The CDR3 bases are TGCAGTGCCCCCGGGGCTCCCGCTGCCAATGGCTACACCTTC.

This clonotype has ten or more counts. The CDR3 is CASSYFNEQFF. The CDR3, as DNA: TGTGCCAGCAGCTATTTTAATGAGCAGTTCTTC. This chain links TRBV12-3 or TRBV12-4 with TRBJ2-1; D is unresolved. The CDR3 is made up of 11 amino acids. V lost 6 bases to trimming and J lost 7 bases, with 7 bases between them.

This chain joins TRBV12-3 or TRBV12-4 and TRBJ2-5; D is perhaps TRBD1 (5 bases). Trimming shortened V by 6 bases and J by 8 bases, and 16 bases separated the two germline ends. The CDR3 consists of 13 residues. For the CDR3, the DNA is TGTGCCAGCAGGACAGATTCCGCCAGTACCCAGTACTTC. Translated, it gives CASRTDSASTQYF.

This clonotype was seen more than once but under ten times. The chain joins TRBV6-2 or TRBV6-3 to TRBJ2-1; D is ambiguous. Germline lookup yields CDR1 MNHEY and CDR2 SVGEGT. The CDR3 extends over 13 amino acids. V lost 3 bases to trimming and J lost 5 bases, with 8 bases between them. In nucleotides, the CDR3 is TGTGCCAGCAGTTATTCTAAGCACAATGAGCAGTTCTTC. Protein product: CASSYSKHNEQFF.

The chain links TRBV6-1 to TRBJ2-3, with 9 bases fitting TRBD1. In germline, CDR1 is MNHNS, CDR2 SASEGT. This CDR3 is 14 amino acids long. V lost 5 bases and J lost 4; bases outside the gene matches: 4. CDR3 sequence: CASSRDRVADTQYF. The CDR3 DNA reads as TGTGCCAGCAGTCGGGACAGGGTTGCAGATACGCAGTATTTT.

This clonotype was seen a handful of times. This chain links TRBV2 with TRBJ2-3; D uncertain. The length of the CDR3 is 14 residues. Germline V gene lookup returns CDR1 SNHLY and CDR2 FYNNEI. V was pared by 6 bases and J by 1 base, with 11 bases between. CDR3 DNA: TGTGCCAGCAGGTCCGGCTGGGGCACAGATACGCAGTATTTT. Translation: CASRSGWGTDTQYF. The entire variable domain, with the rest obtained from reference TRBV2 and TRBJ2-3, is as follows: EPEVTQTPSHQVTQMGQEVILRCVPISNHLYFYWYRQILGQKVEFLVSFYNNEISEKSEIFDDQFSVERPDGSNFTLKIRSTKLEDSAMYFCASRSGWGTDTQYFGPGTRLTVL.

This chain links TRBV7-2 with TRBJ2-7, with 10 bases aligning to TRBD1. V shed 6 bases, J shed 5 bases, and the junction held 10 bases outside the gene matches. Germline V gives CDR1 SGHTA, CDR2 FQGNSA. The CDR3 has 15 residues. CDR3 nucleotides: TGTGCCAGCAGTTTGATAGGGACAGGGGACCACGAGCAGTACTTC. It yields the protein CASSLIGTGDHEQYF.

The rearrangement uses TRBV7-2 and TRBJ1-1; 7 bases fit TRBD1. The ends lost 6 bases at V and 3 bases at J; junction bases unmatched: 13. The germline V gene encodes CDR1 SGHTA and CDR2 FQGNSA. The CDR3 length is 16 residues. CDR3 protein: CASRSTGQGGHTEAFF. The CDR3 region has the DNA TGTGCCAGCAGAAGTACGGGGCAGGGGGGACACACTGAAGCTTTCTTT. The full variable domain, its missing parts supplied by reference TRBV7-2 and TRBJ1-1, is GAGVSQSPSNKVTEKGKDVELRCDPISGHTALYWYRQSLGQGLEFLIYFQGNSAPDKSGLPSDRFSAERTGGSVSTLTIQRTQQEDSAVYLCASRSTGQGGHTEAFFGQGTRLTVV.

V is TRBV20-1 and J is TRBJ1-5; 11 bases are a match to TRBD1. This CDR3 is built from 14 residues. Germline assignment: CDR1 DFQATT and CDR2 SNEGSKA (reference sequence). V lost 4 bases and J lost 6; bases outside the gene matches: 5. In nucleotides, the CDR3 is TGCAGTGCTACAGGGACAGGGGGAGGTCAGCCCCAGCATTTT. It encodes CSATGTGGGQPQHF.

V is TRBV20-1 and J is TRBJ2-3; 13 bases align to TRBD2. Germline V gene data show CDR1 as DFQATT and CDR2 as SNEGSKA (reference sequence). V lost 3 bases, J lost 5 bases, and 5 bases stayed unmatched. CDR3 size: 15 residues. Here the CDR3 reads CSASKTSGGEDTQYF. The CDR3 DNA follows: TGCAGTGCTAGTAAAACTAGCGGGGGGGAAGATACGCAGTATTTT.

The CDR3 spells CASSLSYSFIGNEQFF. The CDR3 DNA sequence: TGTGCCAGCAGCTTAAGTTACTCTTTCATCGGCAATGAGCAGTTCTTC. The rearrangement joins TRBV7-2 to TRBJ2-1; no clear D. The germline V gene has CDR1 SGHTA and CDR2 FQGNSA. The CDR3 spans 16 residues. Trimming shortened V by 2 bases and J by 6 bases, and 17 bases separated the two germline ends. Full variable domain (rest looked up from reference TRBV7-2 and TRBJ2-1): GAGVSQSPSNKVTEKGKDVELRCDPISGHTALYWYRQSLGQGLEFLIYFQGNSAPDKSGLPSDRFSAERTGGSVSTLTIQRTQQEDSAVYLCASSLSYSFIGNEQFFGPGTRLTVL.

This chain joins TRBV29-1 and TRBJ2-2; no reliable D call. In germline, CDR1 is SQVTM, CDR2 ANQGSEA. With 7 bases removed from V and 1 base from J, the gap between germline ends came to 13 bases. The length of the CDR3 is 14 residues. CDR3 coding DNA: TGCAGCGGGGCCGGAACGGTGAACACCGGGGAGCTGTTTTTT. It yields the protein CSGAGTVNTGELFF.

This clonotype has ten or more counts. The chain combines TRBV29-1 with TRBJ2-1, with a weak D call TRBD2 (6 bases). V lost 7 bases and J lost 4, with 14 bases in between. CDR3 size: 13 residues. Per the germline V gene, CDR1 is SQVTM and CDR2 is ANQGSEA. CDR3 sequence reads: CSGGTEPYNEQFF. As DNA, the CDR3 is TGCAGCGGCGGGACGGAGCCTTACAATGAGCAGTTCTTC.